One sample yielded the 14 T cell receptor beta chains listed below, sequenced in a study of blood T cell repertoires in COVID-19. Here immunoSEQ multiplex PCR was the method, and the copy in TCRdb shows in-frame clones only, minus some. The sample lists approximately 220,000 clones; 80% to 90% were seen once. Sequencing used peripheral blood. The source of these receptors is a man aged 50 or older who had recovered from COVID-19.

The CDR3 reads CASSTGERHTEAFF. In DNA form, the CDR3 reads TGTGCCAGCTCAACAGGGGAAAGGCACACTGAAGCTTTCTTT. The chain has TRBV18 and TRBJ1-1; TRBD1 agrees at 7 bases. CDR1 and CDR2 from the germline V gene are KGHSH and LQKENI. The CDR3 runs 14 residues. Trimming at V came to 5 bases and at J to 3 bases, leaving 6 bases not matched to a gene.

The rearrangement uses TRBV6-5 and TRBJ1-5, with a weak D call TRBD1 (6 bases). The ends were cut back, 8 bases at V and 0 bases at J, with 11 bases in the middle. Germline values: CDR1 MNHEY, CDR2 SVGAGI. The CDR3 sequence is 14 residues long. The chain's CDR3 is CASYGQYSNQPQHF. CDR3 coding DNA: TGTGCCAGCTATGGACAGTATAGCAATCAGCCCCAGCATTTT.

The chain carries TRBV12-1 and TRBJ2-7; no DNA check was done on the table's D call, TRBD2. TRBV12-1 is annotated as a pseudogene. There are 15 residues in the CDR3. CDR3 in DNA: TGTGCCAGCAGCGCCGGGGAGGCCATCTCCTACGAGCAGTACTTC. Translation gives CASSAGEAISYEQYF.

The genes are TRBV19 and TRBJ2-2; tentative D call: TRBD2 (5 bases). The germline V and J ends were trimmed by 3 bases and 1 base, with 24 bases remaining between them. CDR3 length: 20 amino acids. The germline V gene has CDR1 LNHDA and CDR2 SQIVND (reference sequence). CDR3 in DNA: TGTGCCAGTAGTATCATTAAGGGAGTCGGGATGGGCTTGAACACCGGGGAGCTGTTTTTT. Encoded protein: CASSIIKGVGMGLNTGELFF.

The chain joins TRBV9 to TRBJ1-4; weak D call: TRBD1 (6 bases). Trimming left V 0 bases short and J 8 bases short, with 11 bases between. Germline lookup yields CDR1 SGDLS and CDR2 YYNGEE. This CDR3 has 14 residues. The CDR3 here is CASSVDQRGEKLFF. CDR3 nucleotide sequence: TGTGCCAGCAGCGTAGACCAGAGGGGGGAAAAACTGTTTTTT.

The chain employs TRBV11-2 and TRBJ2-7; 14 bases fit TRBD2. The CDR3 contains 16 residues. V dropped 8 bases and J dropped 6; count of bases not matched to a gene: 12. Germline lookup yields CDR1 SGHAT and CDR2 FQNNGV. DNA of the CDR3: TGTGCCAGCTCTTTGACCGGGACTAGCGGGAGTGCCGAGCAGTACTTC. It specifies CASSLTGTSGSAEQYF. Full variable domain (outside the CDR3, taken from reference TRBV11-2 and TRBJ2-7): EAGVAQSPRYKIIEKRQSVAFWCNPISGHATLYWYQQILGQGPKLLIQFQNNGVVDDSQLPKDRFSAERLKGVDSTLKIQPAKLEDSAVYLCASSLTGTSGSAEQYFGPGTRLTVT.

V gene TRBV7-9 combines with J gene TRBJ1-2; 9 nucleotides agree with TRBD1. From germline, CDR1 is SEHNR and CDR2 FQNEAQ (reference sequence). The CDR3 is made up of 14 amino acids. After removal of 3 bases from V and 7 bases from J, the junction contained 6 bases not matched to a gene. In DNA form, the CDR3 reads TGTGCCAGCAGCTTGGACAGGGGATCGGGTGGCTACACCTTC. The encoded protein is CASSLDRGSGGYTF.

The rearrangement links TRBV10-2 to TRBJ2-7; 8 bases map to TRBD2. The CDR3 totals 14 residues. Germline V gene lookup returns CDR1 WSHSY and CDR2 SAAADI. With 0 bases clipped from V and 5 bases from J, the junction kept 3 bases outside the gene matches. The CDR3 loop reads CASSESGTRDEQYF. The DNA of the CDR3 is TGCGCCAGCAGTGAGTCCGGGACTAGGGACGAGCAGTACTTC.

The chain carries TRBV12-3 or TRBV12-4 and TRBJ2-1; 7 nucleotides line up with TRBD2. This CDR3 spans 12 amino acids. The J segment lost 14 bases and the V segment lost 7 bases, leaving 11 bases of the junction unmatched. CDR3 amino acids: CASILTGGLEFF. CDR3 DNA sequence: TGTGCCAGCATACTAACGGGAGGTCTCGAGTTCTTC.

V gene TRBV10-3 combines with J gene TRBJ1-1; a weak D match, TRBD1 (6 bases). Germline CDR1 ENHRY, CDR2 SYGVKD. This CDR3 comprises 13 residues. V was cut by 9 bases and J by 2 bases, with 13 bases left in between. The CDR3 here is CAIAGTPNTEAFF. The CDR3 nucleotides read TGTGCCATTGCCGGGACACCTAACACTGAAGCTTTCTTT.

The gene calls are TRBV11-2 and TRBJ2-1; TRBD2 matches 9 bases. Germline V CDR1 and CDR2: SGHAT, FQNNGV. CDR3 length: 15 residues. The V gene end was trimmed by 4 bases and the J gene end by 6 bases; junction bases not matched to a gene: 7. The CDR3 bases are TGTGCCAGCAGCTACTTGACTAGCGGACCCAATGAGCAGTTCTTC. Protein product: CASSYLTSGPNEQFF.

The rearrangement joins TRBV7-9 to TRBJ2-3, with 10 bases identical to TRBD1. CDR1 SEHNR and CDR2 FQNEAQ come from the germline V gene (reference sequence). With V trimmed by 7 bases and J by 3 bases, 13 bases remained unmatched. CDR3 length: 17 amino acids. The CDR3 protein is CASTSLSRQGATDTQYF. The CDR3 DNA reads as TGTGCCAGCACCTCCCTTAGTAGACAGGGGGCAACAGATACGCAGTATTTT. Together with reference TRBV7-9 and TRBJ2-3, the CDR3 gives the full variable domain: DTGVSQNPRHKITKRGQNVTFRCDPISEHNRLYWYRQTLGQGPEFLTYFQNEAQLEKSRLLSDRFSAERPKGSFSTLEIQRTEQGDSAMYLCASTSLSRQGATDTQYFGPGTRLTVL.

The chain combines TRBV19 with TRBJ2-7; 8 positions agree with TRBD1. The germline V gene encodes CDR1 LNHDA and CDR2 SQIVND (reference sequence). Losses at the gene ends were 6 bases for V and 2 bases for J; bases not matched to a gene: 6. The CDR3 contains 14 residues. CDR3 amino acids: CASRFGQGTYEQYF. The DNA for the CDR3 is TGTGCCAGTAGGTTCGGACAGGGCACCTACGAGCAGTACTTC. Complete variable domain (other parts from reference TRBV19 and TRBJ2-7): DGGITQSPKYLFRKEGQNVTLSCEQNLNHDAMYWYRQDPGQGLRLIYYSQIVNDFQKGDIAEGYSVSREKKESFPLTVTSAQKNPTAFYLCASRFGQGTYEQYFGPGTRLTVT.

In the case of this clone: Other DNA sequences of this sample code for an identical CDR3. This chain joins TRBV6-5 and TRBJ1-5, with D possibly TRBD1 on 5 matching bases. Trimming cost V 2 bases and J 7 bases, with 9 bases left between them. This CDR3 region has 13 residues. The germline V gene encodes CDR1 MNHEY and CDR2 SVGAGI. For the CDR3, the DNA is TGTGCCAGCAGTTACCGGGGGGGACAGCCCCAGCATTTT. Translation gives CASSYRGGQPQHF.